These 22 T cell receptor beta chains originate from one sample sequenced in a study of blood T cells in healthy people across ages (dated by TCRdb to between 2014 and 2016). Libraries came from 5' RACE. The reads were generated on an Illumina HiSeq 2500. A second roughly 6 to 12 cycle PCR used a sample-barcoded 5' primer and a J-beta primer mix. Using fastp at Q25 and MiXCR, TCRdb reprocessed the public reads and kept productive beta chains. All rows with the same CDR3 protein become a single entry with the most common DNA and genes. The sample records about 970,000 distinct CDR3 sequences, 51% of which are singletons. About a fifth of the sample rests with the top ten. Sample: blood. The source of these receptors is a woman aged 55-70 years in good health.

The gene calls are TRBV18 and TRBJ2-1, with 9 bases matching TRBD2. The CDR3 loop spans 18 amino acids. The germline CDR1 and CDR2 sequences are KGHSH and LQKENI. The V segment lost 0 bases and the J segment 4 bases; nucleotides outside the gene matches: 10. The chain's CDR3 is CASSPPTGLAGVYNEQFF. The CDR3 DNA reads TGTGCCAGCTCACCACCAACGGGACTAGCCGGAGTATACAATGAGCAGTTCTTC.

This chain links TRBV9 with TRBJ2-7; the match to TRBD2 covers 9 bases. CDR1 is SGDLS, CDR2 YYNGEE, per germline. The CDR3 loop spans 16 amino acids. V gave up 3 bases and J gave up 0 bases; unmatched junction bases: 7. The CDR3 nucleotides read TGTGCCAGCAGCGGGGAGGCGGGACTAGCCTCCTACGAGCAGTACTTC. Translated: CASSGEAGLASYEQYF.

The V and J genes are TRBV10-3 and TRBJ2-3; no clear D. The CDR3 is 12 amino acids. Looked up from germline, CDR1 is ENHRY and CDR2 is SYGVKD. V lost 6 bases, J lost 3 bases, and 7 bases lay in between. CDR3: CAISADTDTQYF. The CDR3 region has the DNA TGTGCCATCAGCGCAGATACAGATACGCAGTATTTT.

The chain has TRBV3-1 and TRBJ2-7, with 12 positions matching TRBD2. The CDR3 covers 14 residues. Germline loops: CDR1 LGHDT, CDR2 YNNKEL (reference sequence). After removal of 1 base from V and 11 bases from J, the junction contained 6 bases not matched to a gene. CDR3 DNA sequence: TGTGCCAGCAGCCAAGCCGGGACTAGCGGGTTGAAGTACTTC. This translates into CASSQAGTSGLKYF.

This clonotype was seen ten or more times. The V gene is TRBV11-2, the J gene TRBJ2-7; D is possibly TRBD1 or TRBD2 (5 bases each). This CDR3 region has 15 residues. Germline V gives CDR1 SGHAT, CDR2 FQNNGV. The V gene lost 5 bases and the J gene lost 1 base, with 15 bases spanning the gap. The CDR3 loop is CASSPGPTKSYEQYF. CDR3 coding DNA: TGTGCCAGCAGCCCGGGACCCACGAAGTCCTACGAGCAGTACTTC.

This clonotype was counted only a few times. The V call is TRBV28, the J call TRBJ2-5; 8 bases line up with TRBD1. J was trimmed by 1 base and V by 6 bases; bases with no gene match: 7. From germline, CDR1 is MDHEN and CDR2 SYDVKM. This CDR3 contains 15 residues. The DNA for the CDR3 is TGTGCCAGCAGCCTTACCGGGACAGGCCAAGAGACCCAGTACTTC. Translated, it gives CASSLTGTGQETQYF.

This clonotype has ten or more counts. CDR3 loop: CASSPPGYNEQFF. CDR3 bases: TGTGCCAGCTCACCACCTGGCTACAATGAGCAGTTCTTC. The gene calls are TRBV18 and TRBJ2-1; D unresolved. Trimming took 0 bases from V and 3 from J, leaving 3 bases between them. The germline CDR1 and CDR2 sequences are KGHSH and LQKENI. The CDR3 extends over 13 amino acids.

This rearrangement joins TRBV7-3 to TRBJ1-2, with a tentative D call TRBD1 (5 bases). The CDR3 sequence is 15 residues long. Germline lookup yields CDR1 SGHTA and CDR2 FQGTGA. V was clipped by 5 bases and J by 1 base, with 14 bases between them. CDR3 loop: CASSVGAGGNYGYTF. CDR3 sequence (DNA): TGTGCCAGCAGCGTAGGGGCCGGTGGTAACTATGGCTACACCTTC.

This clonotype has only a few counts. The chain has TRBV2 and TRBJ1-2; D gene unclear. Germline V gene sequence: CDR1 SNHLY, CDR2 FYNNEI. The CDR3 has 11 amino acids. The V gene lost 4 bases and the J gene lost 7 bases, with 7 bases spanning the gap. DNA for the CDR3: TGTGCCAGCAGTGTCACCACTGGCTACACCTTC. Its translation: CASSVTTGYTF.

In this sample, this clonotype turned up a few times. The chain employs TRBV9 and TRBJ1-4; the D gene is possibly TRBD1 (5 bases). V was cut by 0 bases and J by 4 bases, with 10 bases left in between. The CDR3 is 15 amino acids. Per germline, CDR1 SGDLS and CDR2 YYNGEE. DNA of the CDR3: TGTGCCAGCAGCGTAGGGGGGAGACGTAATGAAAAACTGTTTTTT. This sequence encodes CASSVGGRRNEKLFF.

The chain uses TRBV12-3 or TRBV12-4 and TRBJ2-6; D unclear. Trimming left V 6 bases short and J 6 bases short, with 9 bases between. The CDR3 is made up of 13 amino acids. The CDR3 nucleotides are TGTGCCAGCAGCCCCGGTGAGGCCAACGTCCTGACTTTC. Translating it yields CASSPGEANVLTF.

As for this clonotype: At one boundary the junction diverges from the germline segment, which might be a read error. The rearrangement uses TRBV20-1 and TRBJ2-1, with D tentatively TRBD1 (6 bases). The DNA end is more similar to TRBJ2-7, so the J call may be wrong. This CDR3 spans 15 amino acids. CDR1 DFQATT and CDR2 SNEGSKA come from the germline V gene (reference sequence). The DNA of the CDR3 is TGCAGTGCTCGTCACAGGGAGAAGCCCTCCGACGAGCAGTACTTC. Protein: CSARHREKPSDEQYF.

Details on this clonotype: One junction end does not reproduce the germline sequence, and a read error may be involved. The chain couples TRBV5-6 to TRBJ2-5, with D uncertain. Germline V gene lookup returns CDR1 SGHDT and CDR2 YYEEEE. The CDR3 has 13 residues. CDR3 DNA sequence: TGTACCAGCAGCGTGAGAGGTCAAGAGACCCAGTACTTC. Translated: CTSSVRGQETQYF.

The rearrangement links TRBV2 to TRBJ1-2; unclear D gene. CDR1 and CDR2 from the germline V gene are SNHLY and FYNNEI. V lost 6 bases and J lost 6, with 14 bases in between. The CDR3 extends over 13 amino acids. The CDR3 reads CASRDLKGNGYTF. Here the CDR3 DNA reads TGTGCCAGCAGGGATTTAAAAGGAAATGGCTACACCTTC.

This clonotype was recorded at least ten times. In DNA form, the CDR3 reads TGTGCCAGCAGCTTGGTGGGAAGCACAGATACGCAGTATTTT. It yields the protein CASSLVGSTDTQYF. The chain uses TRBV11-2 and TRBJ2-3; no clear D gene. Germline CDR1 and CDR2: SGHAT and FQNNGV. Trimming pared 3 bases from V and 0 bases from J, leaving 7 bases between. The CDR3 totals 14 residues.

The CDR3 bases are TGCAGTGCTCCGAGACAGATTGGGGCCAACGTCCTGACTTTC. As protein: CSAPRQIGANVLTF. The rearrangement joins TRBV20-1 to TRBJ2-6; a weak D match, TRBD1 (5 bases). The CDR3 has 14 amino acids. Looked up from germline, CDR1 is DFQATT and CDR2 is SNEGSKA (reference sequence). Trimming took off 5 bases at V and 3 bases at J, with 11 bases between the two ends.

This clonotype was observed a handful of times. The chain employs TRBV4-1 and TRBJ2-7, with TRBD2 matching 9 bases. Trimming took 1 base from V and 3 from J; bases not matched to a gene: 4. Germline V gene data show CDR1 as MGHRA and CDR2 as YSYEKL. CDR3 size: 15 residues. CDR3 in amino acids: CASSQAGLANYEQYF. The CDR3 DNA follows: TGCGCCAGCAGCCAAGCCGGACTAGCGAACTACGAGCAGTACTTC.

This clonotype was recorded many times. J is TRBJ2-7 and V is TRBV4-1; TRBD1 might be the D (5 bases). Trimming pared 2 bases from V and 3 bases from J, leaving 14 bases between. Germline assignment: CDR1 MGHRA and CDR2 YSYEKL. The CDR3 loop spans 15 amino acids. The CDR3, as DNA: TGCGCCAGCAGCCAATTAACAGGCAGGGACTACGAGCAGTACTTC. Translation gives CASSQLTGRDYEQYF.

The chain is built from TRBV25-1 and TRBJ1-6; the D gene is possibly TRBD1 (5 bases). This CDR3 is built from 14 residues. Deletions cut 3 bases from V and 6 bases from J, with 9 bases between. Per germline, CDR1 MGHDK and CDR2 SYGVNS. CDR3 coding DNA: TGTGCCAGCAGTGAGACAGAGGGTAATTCACCCCTCCACTTT. This gives the protein CASSETEGNSPLHF.

The chain recombines TRBV15 with TRBJ1-6; 10 bases line up with TRBD1. Germline V gene lookup returns CDR1 LNHNV and CDR2 YYDKDF (reference sequence). The CDR3 length is 16 residues. Unmatched junction bases numbered 6, after V lost 3 bases and J lost 7 bases. CDR3 DNA: TGTGCCACCAGCAGGGATACGGACAGGGGGAATTCACCCCTCCACTTT. As protein: CATSRDTDRGNSPLHF.

The genes are TRBV29-1 and TRBJ2-5; 14 bases align to TRBD2. The CDR3 is made up of 15 amino acids. Trimming cost V 4 bases and J 11 bases; bases outside gene matches: 12. Germline V gene sequence: CDR1 SQVTM, CDR2 ANQGSEA. In DNA form, the CDR3 reads TGCAGCGTTGGCGGGACTAGCGGGAGAGGAGATGAGCAGTACTTC. Encoded protein: CSVGGTSGRGDEQYF.

This clonotype has ten or more counts. The chain uses TRBV29-1 and TRBJ2-3; unclear D gene. This CDR3 has 15 amino acids. Trimming removed 0 bases from V and 4 bases from J, with 14 bases in between. The germline V gene has CDR1 SQVTM and CDR2 ANQGSEA. The CDR3: CSVEDQHTGPDTQYF. The CDR3 DNA sequence: TGCAGCGTTGAAGATCAGCACACTGGCCCAGATACGCAGTATTTT.